This T cell receptor beta chain was captured by sequencing in a study of blood T cell repertoires in COVID-19. Germline CDR1 reads SGDLS; CDR2 reads YYNGEE. V was pared by 0 bases and J by 4 bases, with 11 bases between. The CDR3 length is 15 residues. Data came from immunoSEQ multiplex PCR; TCRdb stores just in-frame clones and leaves some out. Among 150,000 to 200,000 clones listed, around 90% were seen once. The chain uses TRBV9 and TRBJ1-3; the D is unclear. The TCR comes from a human donor in a cohort sampled during active COVID-19. The sequenced material came from peripheral blood. The CDR3 DNA follows: TGTGCCAGCAGCGTAGCCGGGATGGGGGGAAACACCATATATTTT. Amino acid sequence: CASSVAGMGGNTIYF.